Sequencing of this T cell receptor (beta chain) was carried out in a study of T cells expressing NK-cell markers. Looking at the study overall: With respect to HCMV, most of the eight sequenced donors were seropositive, and one was seronegative. Findings and limits, study-wide: These same clonotypes (in four donors) also led the CD3+CD56-NKG2C+ fraction. Clones of NKG2C+ T cells that had expanded were of unclear HCMV specificity.

The CDR3 extends over 14 amino acids. Germline CDR1 is DFQATT and CDR2 is SNEGSKA (reference sequence). A 5'RACE template switching approach incorporating UMIs was used to make TCR beta cDNA. No DNA is given; TCRdb re-called the 5' RACE reads and lists each CDR3 protein once. Here the sample table reports around 280,000 distinct CDR3 sequences. About this clonotype itself: Antigen specificity is unknown.

The source of this sequence is a man aged 18 to 35 in good health. Sequenced input: blood T cells: a sorted CD56 or NKG2C T cell subset, CD4+ or CD8+ T cells, or bulk PBMC T cells (not recorded which). The chain recombines TRBV20-1 with TRBJ1-5; there is no DNA to check the TCRdb D call of TRBD1. CDR3 sequence: CSARAGWGWQPQHF.